What follows are 10 T cell receptor beta chains derived from one specimen sequenced in a study of shared clonotypes between healthy human individuals. Some clones are missing from TCRdb's copy, which holds only in-frame ones; the method was immunoSEQ multiplex PCR. The sample lists over a million clones; 95% to 99% were seen once. The material sequenced was naive CD4+ T cells sorted from blood. Subset reported: CD45RA+ positively selected. The receptors were sampled from a man younger than 45 in good health.

This clone has a single count. The CDR3 DNA reads TGTGCCAGCTCACCATCCGGGACAGGATGGCAAGAGACCCAGTACTTC. Protein sequence: CASSPSGTGWQETQYF. The gene calls are TRBV18 and TRBJ2-5; TRBD1 aligns across 8 bases. Losses at the gene ends were 2 bases for V and 2 bases for J; bases not matched to a gene: 7. Germline CDR1 reads KGHSH; CDR2 reads LQKENI. The CDR3 contains 16 residues.

Here the CDR3 reads CASLQGPFIQETQYF. The CDR3 DNA sequence: TGCGCCAGCTTACAGGGTCCCTTTATCCAAGAGACCCAGTACTTC. This chain connects TRBV5-1 to TRBJ2-5; possibly TRBD1 for D (6 bases). The CDR3 runs to 15 residues. The germline gives CDR1 SGHRS, CDR2 YFSETQ. V lost 7 bases and J lost 1, with 17 bases in between. The full variable domain, in which reference TRBV5-1 and TRBJ2-5 provide the parts outside the CDR3, is KAGVTQTPRYLIKTRGQQVTLSCSPISGHRSVSWYQQTPGQGLQFLFEYFSETQRNKGNFPGRFSGRQFSNSRSEMNVSTLELGDSALYLCASLQGPFIQETQYFGPGTRLLVL.

This clone was seen just once. This chain links TRBV6-5 with TRBJ2-1; 11 bases line up with TRBD2. Unmatched junction bases numbered 2, after V lost 1 base and J lost 9 bases. The germline V gene has CDR1 MNHEY and CDR2 SVGAGI. This CDR3 is built from 14 residues. CDR3 DNA sequence: TGTGCCAGCAGTTACTATGGGACTAGCGGTGAGCAGTTCTTC. Protein sequence: CASSYYGTSGEQFF.

The J gene is TRBJ2-1, the V gene TRBV27; D ambiguous. The CDR3 is 12 amino acids. V was pared by 5 bases and J by 6 bases, with 8 bases between. The germline V gene encodes CDR1 MNHEY and CDR2 SMNVEV (reference sequence). In DNA, the CDR3 is TGTGCCAGCAGTCCCCGGGCCAATGAGCAGTTCTTC. Protein product: CASSPRANEQFF.

The chain joins TRBV4-2 to TRBJ2-3, with D possibly being TRBD1 (6 bases). CDR3 length: 18 residues. Germline V CDR1 and CDR2: LGHNA, YNFKEQ. The germline V and J ends were trimmed by 3 bases and 0 bases, with 19 bases remaining between them. The CDR3 here is CASSQEVKSGVSTDTQYF. The DNA for the CDR3 is TGTGCCAGCAGCCAGGAGGTTAAGTCAGGGGTAAGCACAGATACGCAGTATTTT.

The chain employs TRBV15 and TRBJ2-7; 7 bases are shared with TRBD1. The CDR3 extends over 15 amino acids. Germline assignment: CDR1 LNHNV and CDR2 YYDKDF (reference sequence). J was trimmed by 0 bases and V by 0 bases; bases with no gene match: 2. CDR3 loop: CATSRDYRGSYEQYF. The CDR3 DNA is TGTGCCACCAGCAGAGATTACAGGGGCTCCTACGAGCAGTACTTC.

Comment on this clone: One end of the junction fails to match germline, which may point to a read error. The J gene is TRBJ2-5, the V gene TRBV11-1; the D gene is possibly TRBD2 (5 bases). This CDR3 has 14 amino acids. Germline CDR1 and CDR2: SGHAT and FQDESV (reference sequence). DNA for the CDR3: TGTGCCAGCAGCATAGCGAGAGGTGGTAAGACCCAGTACTTC. Amino acids: CASSIARGGKTQYF.

On this clone: This specimen includes other DNA sequences encoding the same CDR3. The genes are TRBV28 and TRBJ1-4; weak D call: TRBD1 (6 bases). CDR3 length: 15 residues. CDR1 is MDHEN, CDR2 SYDVKM, per germline. V shed 5 bases and J shed 5 bases, with 15 bases lying between them. CDR3 amino acids: CASSLGTLGNEKLFF. The CDR3 DNA is TGTGCCAGCAGTCTCGGGACACTGGGGAATGAAAAACTGTTTTTT.

Remarks on this clone: A read error may account for a junction end that differs from germline. This chain uses TRBV5-6 with TRBJ2-7, with D unresolved. This CDR3 is 13 amino acids long. Germline V gene data show CDR1 as SGHDT and CDR2 as YYEEEE. The CDR3 DNA follows: TGTGCCAGCAGGTTGGTAAGCTCCTACGAGCAGTACTTC. Its translation is CASRLVSSYEQYF.

The V and J genes are TRBV14 and TRBJ2-4, with 7 bases identical to TRBD1. V was pared by 3 bases and J by 9 bases, with 8 bases of the junction left unmatched. The CDR3 extends over 14 amino acids. The germline V gene encodes CDR1 SGHDN and CDR2 FVKESK. CDR3 in DNA: TGTGCCAGCAGCCATTCGACAGGGTTAGGCATTCAGTACTTC. Translation gives CASSHSTGLGIQYF.